The clone carrying this TCR beta chain has only a few counts. Its antigen is not identified. These data originate in a study of CD8 T cells in ankylosing spondylitis. The study's findings and limits: A TCR beta motif made of eight highly homologous variants seemed typical of ankylosing spondylitis blood.

Libraries for TCR beta were made by quantitative 5'-RACE with molecular barcodes. In TCRdb, the 5' RACE reads were re-called with MiXCR into one record per CDR3 protein. The table lists about 220,000 distinct CDR3 sequences, about 7% of them singletons. This CDR3 is built from 12 residues. With 2 bases removed from V and 7 bases from J, the gap between germline ends came to 6 bases. The V gene's germline CDR1 is SGHTA and CDR2 FQGTGA. The receptor's source is a male donor with ankylosing spondylitis. Sequenced input: blood, either unsorted or a sorted T cell fraction (not recorded which). V and J are TRBV7-3 and TRBJ2-1, with D hard to call. CDR3 nucleotide sequence: TGTGCCAGCAGCTTAGGGTTTAATGAGCAGTTCTTC. Translating it yields CASSLGFNEQFF.